This TCR beta chain emerged from a study of blood T cell repertoires in COVID-19. J gave up 10 bases and V 3 bases, and 8 bases lay outside the gene matches. The CDR3 length is 13 residues. Looked up from germline, CDR1 is LNHDA and CDR2 is SQIVND (reference sequence). Libraries were prepared by immunoSEQ multiplex PCR; TCRdb keeps only in-frame clonotypes and omits some of them. This table holds hundreds of thousands of clones, 90% found once. The receptor's source is a woman in her forties with COVID-19, enrolled during active disease. The chain joins TRBV19 to TRBJ1-1, with 7 bases lining up with TRBD1. The source material was peripheral blood. The CDR3 loop is CASSIDREEVAFF. The DNA of the CDR3 is TGTGCCAGTAGTATCGACAGGGAAGAAGTAGCTTTCTTT. Combining the CDR3 with reference TRBV19 and TRBJ1-1 gives the whole variable domain DGGITQSPKYLFRKEGQNVTLSCEQNLNHDAMYWYRQDPGQGLRLIYYSQIVNDFQKGDIAEGYSVSREKKESFPLTVTSAQKNPTAFYLCASSIDREEVAFFGQGTRLTVV.